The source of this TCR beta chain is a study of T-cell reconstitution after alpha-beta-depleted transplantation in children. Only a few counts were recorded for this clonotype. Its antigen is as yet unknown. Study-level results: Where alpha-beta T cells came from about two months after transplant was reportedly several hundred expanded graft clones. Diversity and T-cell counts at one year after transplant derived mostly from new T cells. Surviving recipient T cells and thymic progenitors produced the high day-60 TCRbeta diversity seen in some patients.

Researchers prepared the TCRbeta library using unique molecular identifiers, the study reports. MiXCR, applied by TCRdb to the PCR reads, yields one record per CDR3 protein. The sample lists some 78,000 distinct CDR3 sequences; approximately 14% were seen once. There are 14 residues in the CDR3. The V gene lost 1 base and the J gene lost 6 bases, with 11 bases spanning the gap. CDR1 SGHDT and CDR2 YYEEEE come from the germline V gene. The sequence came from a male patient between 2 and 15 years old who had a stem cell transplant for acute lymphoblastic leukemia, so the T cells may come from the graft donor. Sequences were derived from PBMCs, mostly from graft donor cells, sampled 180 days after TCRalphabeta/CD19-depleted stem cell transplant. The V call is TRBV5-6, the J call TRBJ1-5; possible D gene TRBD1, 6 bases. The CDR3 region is CASSLKFRGQPQHF. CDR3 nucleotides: TGTGCCAGCAGCTTGAAGTTCAGGGGTCAGCCCCAGCATTTT. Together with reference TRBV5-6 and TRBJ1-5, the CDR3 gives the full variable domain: DAGVTQSPTHLIKTRGQQVTLRCSPKSGHDTVSWYQQALGQGPQFIFQYYEEEERQRGNFPDRFSGHQFPNYSSELNVNALLLGDSALYLCASSLKFRGQPQHFGDGTRLSIL.